A single sample is the source of the 3 T cell receptor beta chains below, sequenced in a study of blood T cell repertoires in COVID-19. Method: immunoSEQ multiplex PCR; TCRdb's copy keeps in-frame clones and lacks some. The table shows 130,000 or so clones, with 70% to 90% occurring only once. The sequenced sample consisted of peripheral blood. The receptors here all came from a woman aged 60-75 years with acute or convalescent COVID-19.

J is TRBJ1-1 and V is TRBV28, with D possibly TRBD1 on 6 matching bases. Deletions cut 6 bases from V and 8 bases from J, with 13 bases between. Germline V lookup: CDR1 MDHEN, CDR2 SYDVKM. This CDR3 is 12 amino acids long. The CDR3 region has the DNA TGTGCCAGCAGATCCGGGACACCGGAAGCTTTCTTT. Its translation is CASRSGTPEAFF.

The V call is TRBV21-1, the J call TRBJ1-3; the table's D call TRBD1 went unverified against the DNA. TRBV21-1 is marked as a pseudogene. This CDR3 is built from 19 residues. CDR3 nucleotide sequence: TGTGCCAGCAGCACGCCCTCCGGGGGACAGGCTCACTCTGGAAACACCATATATTTT. Residues: CASSTPSGGQAHSGNTIYF.

V gene TRBV6-4 combines with J gene TRBJ2-7; 12 bases fit TRBD1. This CDR3 is 16 amino acids long. Germline CDR1 is MRHNA and CDR2 is SNTAGT. Trimming removed 5 bases from V and 5 bases from J; junction bases left unmatched: 10. The CDR3 region is CASSPGTGGASNEQYF. The CDR3 DNA reads TGTGCCAGCAGTCCCGGGACAGGGGGCGCTTCCAACGAGCAGTACTTC.